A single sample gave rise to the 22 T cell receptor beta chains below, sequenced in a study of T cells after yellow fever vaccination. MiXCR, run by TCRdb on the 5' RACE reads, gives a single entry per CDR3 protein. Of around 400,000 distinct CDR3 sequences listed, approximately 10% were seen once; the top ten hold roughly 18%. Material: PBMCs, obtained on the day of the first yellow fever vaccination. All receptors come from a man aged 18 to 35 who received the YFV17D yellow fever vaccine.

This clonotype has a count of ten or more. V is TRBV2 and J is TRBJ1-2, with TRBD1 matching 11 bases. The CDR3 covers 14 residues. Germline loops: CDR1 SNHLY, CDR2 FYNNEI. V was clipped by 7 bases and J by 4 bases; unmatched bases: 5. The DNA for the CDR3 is TGTGCCAGCATGCCGGGACAGGGGGGCTATGGCTACACCTTC. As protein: CASMPGQGGYGYTF.

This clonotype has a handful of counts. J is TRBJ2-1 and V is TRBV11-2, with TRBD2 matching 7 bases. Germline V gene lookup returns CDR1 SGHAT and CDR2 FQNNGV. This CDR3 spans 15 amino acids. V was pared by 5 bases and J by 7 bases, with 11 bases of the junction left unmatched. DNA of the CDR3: TGTGCCAGCAGCACGCGCCCAAGCGGGGATAATGAGCAGTTCTTC. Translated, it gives CASSTRPSGDNEQFF.

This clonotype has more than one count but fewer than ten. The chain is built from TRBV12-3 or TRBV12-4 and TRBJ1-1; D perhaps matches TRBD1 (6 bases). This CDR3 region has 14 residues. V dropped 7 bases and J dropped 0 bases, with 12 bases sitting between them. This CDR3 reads CASKDRIMNTEAFF. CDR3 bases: TGTGCCAGCAAAGACAGGATTATGAACACTGAAGCTTTCTTT.

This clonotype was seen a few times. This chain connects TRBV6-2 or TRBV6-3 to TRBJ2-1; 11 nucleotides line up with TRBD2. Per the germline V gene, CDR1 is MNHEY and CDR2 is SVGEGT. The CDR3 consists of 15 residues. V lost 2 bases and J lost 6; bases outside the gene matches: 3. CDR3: CASSYTGTSGNEQFF. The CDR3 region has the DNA TGTGCCAGCAGTTACACGGGGACTAGCGGCAATGAGCAGTTCTTC.

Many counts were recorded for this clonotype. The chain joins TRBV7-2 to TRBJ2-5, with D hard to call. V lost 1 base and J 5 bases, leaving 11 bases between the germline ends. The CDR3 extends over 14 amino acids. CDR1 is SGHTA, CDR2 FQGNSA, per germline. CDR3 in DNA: TGTGCCAGCAGCTTAGGGATGGGCGGCGAGACCCAGTACTTC. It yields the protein CASSLGMGGETQYF.

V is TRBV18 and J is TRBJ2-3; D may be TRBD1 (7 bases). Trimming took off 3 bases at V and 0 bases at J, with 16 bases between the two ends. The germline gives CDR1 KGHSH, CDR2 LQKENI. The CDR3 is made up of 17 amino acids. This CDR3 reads CASSPPGGGGSTDTQYF. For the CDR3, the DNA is TGTGCCAGCTCACCCCCAGGAGGGGGCGGCAGCACAGATACGCAGTATTTT.

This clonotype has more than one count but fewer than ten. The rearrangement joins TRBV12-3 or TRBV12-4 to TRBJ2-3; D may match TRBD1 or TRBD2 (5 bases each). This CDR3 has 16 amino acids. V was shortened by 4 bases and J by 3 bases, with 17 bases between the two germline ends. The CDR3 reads CASSSLGRRATDTQYF. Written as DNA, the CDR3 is TGTGCCAGCAGTTCCTTGGGACGACGGGCAACAGATACGCAGTATTTT.

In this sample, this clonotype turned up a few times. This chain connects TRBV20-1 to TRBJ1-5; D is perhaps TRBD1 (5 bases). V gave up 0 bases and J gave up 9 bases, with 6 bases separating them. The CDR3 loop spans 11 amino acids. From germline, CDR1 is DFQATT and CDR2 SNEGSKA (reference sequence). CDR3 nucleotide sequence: TGCAGTGCTAGAGATAGGGGGCCCCAGCATTTT. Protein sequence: CSARDRGPQHF.

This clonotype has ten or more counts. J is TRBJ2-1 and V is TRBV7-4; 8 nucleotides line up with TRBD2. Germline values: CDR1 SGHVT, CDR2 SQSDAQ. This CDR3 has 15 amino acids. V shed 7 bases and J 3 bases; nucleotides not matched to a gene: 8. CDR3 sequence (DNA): TGTGCCAGCACCATCTATGGGACTAGCTACAATGAGCAGTTCTTC. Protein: CASTIYGTSYNEQFF.

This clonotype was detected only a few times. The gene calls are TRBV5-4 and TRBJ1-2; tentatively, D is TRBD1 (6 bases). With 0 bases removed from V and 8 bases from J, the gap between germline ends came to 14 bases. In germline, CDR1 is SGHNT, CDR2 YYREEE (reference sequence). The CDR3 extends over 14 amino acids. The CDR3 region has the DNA TGTGCCAGCAGCTTGGACAGGGACTTTTCGGGCTACACCTTC. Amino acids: CASSLDRDFSGYTF. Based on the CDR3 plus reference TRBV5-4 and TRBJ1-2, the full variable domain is ETGVTQSPTHLIKTRGQQVTLRCSSQSGHNTVSWYQQALGQGPQFIFQYYREEENGRGNFPPRFSGLQFPNYSSELNVNALELDDSALYLCASSLDRDFSGYTFGSGTRLTVV.

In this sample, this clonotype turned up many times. This CDR3 reads CASTENLGRQETQYF. DNA of the CDR3: TGCGCCAGCACCGAAAATCTTGGGCGGCAAGAGACCCAGTACTTC. This chain uses TRBV5-1 with TRBJ2-5; D call uncertain. The CDR3 covers 15 residues. Germline V gives CDR1 SGHRS, CDR2 YFSETQ. Between the trimmed V and J ends, which lost 6 bases and 2 bases, there was a span of 17 bases.

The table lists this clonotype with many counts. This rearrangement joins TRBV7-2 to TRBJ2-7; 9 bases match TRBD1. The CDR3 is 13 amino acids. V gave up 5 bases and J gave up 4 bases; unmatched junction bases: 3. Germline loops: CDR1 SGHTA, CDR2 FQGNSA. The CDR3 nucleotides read TGTGCCAGCAGCCGGGACAGGGTATACGAGCAGTACTTC. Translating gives CASSRDRVYEQYF.

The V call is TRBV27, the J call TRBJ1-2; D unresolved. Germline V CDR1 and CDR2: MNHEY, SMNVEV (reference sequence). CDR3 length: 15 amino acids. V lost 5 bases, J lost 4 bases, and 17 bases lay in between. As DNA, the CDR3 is TGTGCCAGCAGTCCACACCCTGACGCGGGCTATGGCTACACCTTC. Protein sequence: CASSPHPDAGYGYTF.

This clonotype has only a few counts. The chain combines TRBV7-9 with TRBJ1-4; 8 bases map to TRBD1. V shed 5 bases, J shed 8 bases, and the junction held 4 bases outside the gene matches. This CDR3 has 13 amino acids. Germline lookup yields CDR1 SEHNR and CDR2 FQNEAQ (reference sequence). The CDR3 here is CASSTTGEEKLFF. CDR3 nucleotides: TGTGCCAGCAGCACGACAGGGGAGGAAAAACTGTTTTTT.

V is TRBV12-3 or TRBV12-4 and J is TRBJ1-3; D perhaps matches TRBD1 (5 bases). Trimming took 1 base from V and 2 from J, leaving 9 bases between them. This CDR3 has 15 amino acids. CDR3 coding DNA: TGTGCCAGCAGTTTAGAACCGGGGCCTGGAAACACCATATATTTT. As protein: CASSLEPGPGNTIYF.

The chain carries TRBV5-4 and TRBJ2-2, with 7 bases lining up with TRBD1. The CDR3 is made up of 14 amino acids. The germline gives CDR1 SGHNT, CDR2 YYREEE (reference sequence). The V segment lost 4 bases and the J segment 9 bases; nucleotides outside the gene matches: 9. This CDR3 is CASSLRDSHRELFF. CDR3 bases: TGTGCCAGCAGCCTCCGGGACAGCCACCGGGAGCTGTTTTTT.

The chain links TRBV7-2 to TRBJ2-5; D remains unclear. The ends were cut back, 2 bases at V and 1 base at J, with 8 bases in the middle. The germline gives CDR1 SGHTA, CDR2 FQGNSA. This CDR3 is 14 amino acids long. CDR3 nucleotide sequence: TGTGCCAGCAGCTTAATGCCAACCCAAGAGACCCAGTACTTC. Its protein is CASSLMPTQETQYF. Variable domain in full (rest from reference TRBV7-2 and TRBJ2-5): GAGVSQSPSNKVTEKGKDVELRCDPISGHTALYWYRQSLGQGLEFLIYFQGNSAPDKSGLPSDRFSAERTGGSVSTLTIQRTQQEDSAVYLCASSLMPTQETQYFGPGTRLLVL.

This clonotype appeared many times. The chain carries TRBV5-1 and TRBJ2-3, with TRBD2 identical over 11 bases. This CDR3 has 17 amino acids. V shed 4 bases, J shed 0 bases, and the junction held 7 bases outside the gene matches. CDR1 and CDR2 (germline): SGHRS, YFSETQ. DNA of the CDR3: TGCGCCAGCAGCCCCATGACTAGCGGGATAAGCACAGATACGCAGTATTTT. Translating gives CASSPMTSGISTDTQYF.

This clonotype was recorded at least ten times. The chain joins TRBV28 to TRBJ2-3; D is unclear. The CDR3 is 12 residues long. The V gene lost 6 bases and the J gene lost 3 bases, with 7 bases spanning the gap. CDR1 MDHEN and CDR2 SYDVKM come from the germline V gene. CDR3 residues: CASRSVTDTQYF. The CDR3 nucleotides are TGTGCCAGCAGATCCGTGACAGATACGCAGTATTTT.

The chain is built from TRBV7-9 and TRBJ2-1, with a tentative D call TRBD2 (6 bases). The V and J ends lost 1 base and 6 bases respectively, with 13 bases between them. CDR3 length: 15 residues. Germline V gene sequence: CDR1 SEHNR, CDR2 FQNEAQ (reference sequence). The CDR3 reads CASSLEVGGANEQFF. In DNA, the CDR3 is TGTGCCAGCAGCTTAGAGGTTGGAGGGGCCAATGAGCAGTTCTTC.

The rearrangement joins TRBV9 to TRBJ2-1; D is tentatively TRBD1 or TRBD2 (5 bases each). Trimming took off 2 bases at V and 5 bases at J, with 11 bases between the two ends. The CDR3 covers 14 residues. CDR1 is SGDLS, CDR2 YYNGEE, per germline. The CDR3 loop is CASSVWDDDNEQFF. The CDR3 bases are TGTGCCAGCAGCGTTTGGGACGACGACAATGAGCAGTTCTTC.

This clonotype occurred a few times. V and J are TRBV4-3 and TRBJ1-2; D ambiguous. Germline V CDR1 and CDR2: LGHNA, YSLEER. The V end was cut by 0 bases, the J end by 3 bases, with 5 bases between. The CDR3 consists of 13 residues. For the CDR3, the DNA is TGCGCCAGCAGCCAAGATATACACTATGGCTACACCTTC. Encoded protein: CASSQDIHYGYTF.